Below, 20 T cell receptor beta chains from the same sample are listed, as sequenced in a study of technical replicates of blood from a handful of donors. Sequencing used immunoSEQ multiplex PCR; TCRdb keeps in-frame clones, though not all of them. This sample yields about 93,000 clones, of which around 96% are seen a single time; roughly 0.28% belongs to the top ten. Sequencing was performed on T cells isolated from PBMCs. Receptors were obtained from a human donor in good health.

The chain uses TRBV7-2 and TRBJ2-7, with 10 nucleotides matching TRBD1. The CDR3 contains 16 residues. Germline CDR1 and CDR2: SGHTA and FQGNSA. With V trimmed by 1 base and J by 6 bases, 9 bases remained unmatched. This chain's CDR3 is CASSLVDGQGVVEQYF. In nucleotides, the CDR3 is TGTGCCAGCAGCTTAGTGGACGGACAGGGGGTGGTCGAGCAGTACTTC.

This clone was seen only once. The J gene is TRBJ2-6, the V gene TRBV9; TRBD2 might be the D (7 bases). The CDR3 consists of 18 residues. Germline V CDR1 and CDR2: SGDLS, YYNGEE. Trimming took off 4 bases at V and 0 bases at J, with 17 bases between the two ends. The CDR3 DNA sequence: TGTGCCAGCAGCCGAGAAAGGGGGGGGCTCTCTGGGGCCAACGTCCTGACTTTC. Translation: CASSRERGGLSGANVLTF.

J is TRBJ1-2 and V is TRBV19, with D tentatively TRBD1 (6 bases). V was pared by 7 bases and J by 0 bases, with 21 bases between. The germline V gene encodes CDR1 LNHDA and CDR2 SQIVND (reference sequence). The CDR3 totals 17 residues. DNA for the CDR3: TGTGCCAGTATGGGGGCAGGATCCTTAATAACTAACTATGGCTACACCTTC. Translation: CASMGAGSLITNYGYTF.

The chain recombines TRBV6-6 with TRBJ2-7, with D uncertain. Germline CDR1 and CDR2: MNHNY and SVGAGI (reference sequence). This CDR3 spans 14 amino acids. The V gene lost 2 bases and the J gene lost 2 bases, with 10 bases spanning the gap. CDR3 in amino acids: CASSYGRLTYEQYF. For the CDR3, the DNA is TGTGCCAGCAGTTACGGGCGTCTGACCTACGAGCAGTACTTC.

This clone was observed once. The J gene is TRBJ2-2, the V gene TRBV27; D is perhaps TRBD2 (5 bases). Germline loops: CDR1 MNHEY, CDR2 SMNVEV (reference sequence). V lost 5 bases and J lost 6, with 28 bases in between. The CDR3 has 19 amino acids. The CDR3 DNA follows: TGTGCCAGCAGTCTCCGGGCCCCGGGAAAGGTACAATCCGCCGGGGAGCTGTTTTTT. Residues: CASSLRAPGKVQSAGELFF.

The V call is TRBV4-1, the J call TRBJ1-1; D is undetermined. The CDR3 consists of 12 residues. Germline V gene sequence: CDR1 MGHRA, CDR2 YSYEKL. Trimming took off 5 bases at V and 5 bases at J, with 9 bases between the two ends. The CDR3 DNA follows: TGCGCCAGCAGCGTGGCCGGGACTGAAGCTTTCTTT. It is translated as CASSVAGTEAFF.

The CDR3 sequence: CASSGESIASSSYEQYF. The CDR3 DNA sequence: TGTGCCAGCAGCGGGGAGTCTATAGCATCGAGCTCCTACGAGCAGTACTTC. This chain links TRBV5-4 with TRBJ2-5; tentatively, D is TRBD2 (5 bases). The DNA matches TRBJ2-7 better at its end, which makes the J call doubtful. The germline CDR1 and CDR2 sequences are SGHNT and YYREEE (reference sequence). The CDR3 totals 17 residues.

This rearrangement joins TRBV5-5 to TRBJ2-7; 7 bases fit TRBD1. Losses at the gene ends were 3 bases for V and 0 bases for J; bases not matched to a gene: 6. The CDR3 loop spans 15 amino acids. Germline assignment: CDR1 SGHKS and CDR2 YYEKEE (reference sequence). The CDR3, as DNA: TGTGCCAGCAGCTCCGGGACAGCTATCTCCTACGAGCAGTACTTC. Protein: CASSSGTAISYEQYF.

This clone showed up just a few times. This chain links TRBV30 with TRBJ1-1; TRBD1 matches 7 bases. The CDR3 extends over 14 amino acids. CDR1 is GTSNPN, CDR2 SVGIG, per germline (reference sequence). The junction had 6 bases not matched to a gene; V was cut back by 5 bases and J by 0 bases. The CDR3 DNA follows: TGTGCCTGGCAGGGGGTAAACATGAACACTGAAGCTTTCTTT. This encodes CAWQGVNMNTEAFF. Full variable domain (remainder filled in from reference TRBV30 and TRBJ1-1): SQTIHQWPATLVQPVGSPLSLECTVEGTSNPNLYWYRQAAGRGLQLLFYSVGIGQISSEVPQNLSASRPQDRQFILSSKKLLLSDSGFYLCAWQGVNMNTEAFFGQGTRLTVV.

This clone came up a few times. V gene TRBV13 combines with J gene TRBJ1-1, with D maybe TRBD1 (5 bases). V lost 5 bases and J 6 bases, leaving 13 bases between the germline ends. This CDR3 is 13 amino acids long. CDR1 is PRHDT and CDR2 is FYEKMQ in the germline V gene (reference sequence). CDR3 nucleotides: TGTGCCAGCAGCCTCGGACACGACTCTGAAGCTTTCTTT. It specifies CASSLGHDSEAFF.

The rearrangement uses TRBV4-1 and TRBJ1-3, with D maybe TRBD1 (6 bases). Per the germline V gene, CDR1 is MGHRA and CDR2 is YSYEKL. V was cut by 1 base and J by 2 bases, with 9 bases left in between. The CDR3 is made up of 15 amino acids. CDR3 in amino acids: CASSQGAGAGNTIYF. The CDR3 bases are TGCGCCAGCAGCCAAGGGGCAGGGGCTGGAAACACCATATATTTT.

The rearrangement joins TRBV6-5 to TRBJ2-7, with D tentatively TRBD2 (5 bases). Trimming removed 8 bases at V and 5 bases at J, with 10 bases between. This CDR3 spans 11 amino acids. Germline CDR1 MNHEY, CDR2 SVGAGI. The CDR3 is CASSRGNEQYF. The DNA of the CDR3 is TGTGCCAGCTCTCGGGGTAACGAGCAGTACTTC.

In its sample, this clone was seen once. V and J are TRBV5-1 and TRBJ2-1; TRBD2 matches 8 bases. The CDR3 spans 15 residues. V lost 0 bases and J lost 4; bases outside the gene matches: 3. Germline CDR1 is SGHRS and CDR2 is YFSETQ. The CDR3 reads CASSLGLAFYNEQFF. CDR3 nucleotide sequence: TGCGCCAGCAGCTTGGGACTAGCGTTTTACAATGAGCAGTTCTTC.

The rearrangement joins TRBV28 to TRBJ1-5, with TRBD1 identical over 10 bases. Per germline, CDR1 MDHEN and CDR2 SYDVKM. Germline trimming cut 6 bases from V and 5 bases from J; bases unmatched to any gene: 4. The CDR3 is 14 residues long. This CDR3 is CASSLGQGYQPQHF. The CDR3 DNA reads TGTGCCAGCAGCCTGGGACAGGGGTATCAGCCCCAGCATTTT.

The V gene is TRBV7-9, the J gene TRBJ2-1, with D tentatively TRBD2 (6 bases). CDR1 SEHNR and CDR2 FQNEAQ come from the germline V gene (reference sequence). The CDR3 consists of 19 residues. V was trimmed by 1 base and J by 5 bases, leaving 24 bases between them. In nucleotides, the CDR3 is TGTGCCAGCAGCTTAGTCGGTCGGAGCGGGCAGACCGCGAACAATGAGCAGTTCTTC. Translating it yields CASSLVGRSGQTANNEQFF.

The chain has TRBV6-6 and TRBJ2-5; D is possibly TRBD2 (6 bases). Trimming shortened V by 2 bases and J by 2 bases, and 15 bases separated the two germline ends. The CDR3 totals 16 residues. Germline V gives CDR1 MNHNY, CDR2 SVGAGI (reference sequence). For the CDR3, the DNA is TGTGCCAGCAGTTACCCTAGGACTATCTCTCAAGAGACCCAGTACTTC. Residues: CASSYPRTISQETQYF.

The V call is TRBV27, the J call TRBJ2-7; D call uncertain. The CDR3 runs to 13 residues. V lost 2 bases and J lost 0, with 5 bases in between. Germline V gives CDR1 MNHEY, CDR2 SMNVEV (reference sequence). The CDR3 nucleotides read TGTGCCAGCAGTTTACAGGTCTCCTACGAGCAGTACTTC. This codes for CASSLQVSYEQYF.

This clone was observed a single time. The chain uses TRBV13 and TRBJ1-2, with D possibly TRBD1 on 5 matching bases. Deletions cut 5 bases from V and 4 bases from J, with 20 bases between. The germline gives CDR1 PRHDT, CDR2 FYEKMQ (reference sequence). This CDR3 is built from 16 residues. CDR3 in amino acids: CASSVLIREDLYGYTF. The CDR3 DNA follows: TGTGCCAGCAGCGTCCTTATCAGGGAGGACCTCTATGGCTACACCTTC.

The DNA of the CDR3 is TGTGCCAGCAGCGTTGGACAGGAAAACATTCAGTACTTC. It encodes CASSVGQENIQYF. The chain couples TRBV9 to TRBJ2-4, with 7 nucleotides matching TRBD1. J was trimmed by 5 bases and V by 2 bases; bases with no gene match: 1. This CDR3 region has 13 residues. Germline CDR1 SGDLS, CDR2 YYNGEE.

V gene TRBV27 combines with J gene TRBJ1-5, with 7 bases matching TRBD1. In germline, CDR1 is MNHEY, CDR2 SMNVEV (reference sequence). J was trimmed by 2 bases and V by 2 bases; bases with no gene match: 9. The CDR3 has 17 amino acids. CDR3 protein: CASSLTPPQGGNQPQHF. In DNA, the CDR3 is TGTGCCAGCAGTTTAACCCCCCCCCAGGGGGGCAATCAGCCCCAGCATTTT.